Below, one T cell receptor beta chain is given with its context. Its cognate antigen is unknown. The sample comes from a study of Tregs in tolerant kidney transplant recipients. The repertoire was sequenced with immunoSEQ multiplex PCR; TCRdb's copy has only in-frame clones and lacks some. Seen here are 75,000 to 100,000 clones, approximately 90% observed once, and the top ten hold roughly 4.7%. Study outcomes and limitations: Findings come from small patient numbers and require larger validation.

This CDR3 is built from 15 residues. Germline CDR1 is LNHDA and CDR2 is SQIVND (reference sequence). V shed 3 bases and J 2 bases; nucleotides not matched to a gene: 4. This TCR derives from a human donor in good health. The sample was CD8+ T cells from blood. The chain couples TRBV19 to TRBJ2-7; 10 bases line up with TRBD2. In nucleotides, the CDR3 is TGTGCCAGTAGTATCTTAGCGGGGGGAACCTACGAGCAGTACTTC. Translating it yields CASSILAGGTYEQYF.